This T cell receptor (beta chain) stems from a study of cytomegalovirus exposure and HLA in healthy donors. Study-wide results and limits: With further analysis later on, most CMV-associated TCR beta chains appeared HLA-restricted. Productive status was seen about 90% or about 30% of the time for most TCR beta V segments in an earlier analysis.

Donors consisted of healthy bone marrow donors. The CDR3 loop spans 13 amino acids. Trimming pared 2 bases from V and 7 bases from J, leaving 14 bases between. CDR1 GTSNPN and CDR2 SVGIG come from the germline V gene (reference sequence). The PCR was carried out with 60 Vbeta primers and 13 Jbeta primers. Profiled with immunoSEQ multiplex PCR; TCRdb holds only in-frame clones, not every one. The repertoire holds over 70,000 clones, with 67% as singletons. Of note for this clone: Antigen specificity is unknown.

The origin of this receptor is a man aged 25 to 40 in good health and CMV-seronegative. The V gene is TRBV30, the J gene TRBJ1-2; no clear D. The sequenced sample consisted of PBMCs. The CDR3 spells CAWSPEGRGGYTF. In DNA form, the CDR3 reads TGTGCCTGGAGTCCGGAAGGCCGCGGTGGCTACACCTTC.